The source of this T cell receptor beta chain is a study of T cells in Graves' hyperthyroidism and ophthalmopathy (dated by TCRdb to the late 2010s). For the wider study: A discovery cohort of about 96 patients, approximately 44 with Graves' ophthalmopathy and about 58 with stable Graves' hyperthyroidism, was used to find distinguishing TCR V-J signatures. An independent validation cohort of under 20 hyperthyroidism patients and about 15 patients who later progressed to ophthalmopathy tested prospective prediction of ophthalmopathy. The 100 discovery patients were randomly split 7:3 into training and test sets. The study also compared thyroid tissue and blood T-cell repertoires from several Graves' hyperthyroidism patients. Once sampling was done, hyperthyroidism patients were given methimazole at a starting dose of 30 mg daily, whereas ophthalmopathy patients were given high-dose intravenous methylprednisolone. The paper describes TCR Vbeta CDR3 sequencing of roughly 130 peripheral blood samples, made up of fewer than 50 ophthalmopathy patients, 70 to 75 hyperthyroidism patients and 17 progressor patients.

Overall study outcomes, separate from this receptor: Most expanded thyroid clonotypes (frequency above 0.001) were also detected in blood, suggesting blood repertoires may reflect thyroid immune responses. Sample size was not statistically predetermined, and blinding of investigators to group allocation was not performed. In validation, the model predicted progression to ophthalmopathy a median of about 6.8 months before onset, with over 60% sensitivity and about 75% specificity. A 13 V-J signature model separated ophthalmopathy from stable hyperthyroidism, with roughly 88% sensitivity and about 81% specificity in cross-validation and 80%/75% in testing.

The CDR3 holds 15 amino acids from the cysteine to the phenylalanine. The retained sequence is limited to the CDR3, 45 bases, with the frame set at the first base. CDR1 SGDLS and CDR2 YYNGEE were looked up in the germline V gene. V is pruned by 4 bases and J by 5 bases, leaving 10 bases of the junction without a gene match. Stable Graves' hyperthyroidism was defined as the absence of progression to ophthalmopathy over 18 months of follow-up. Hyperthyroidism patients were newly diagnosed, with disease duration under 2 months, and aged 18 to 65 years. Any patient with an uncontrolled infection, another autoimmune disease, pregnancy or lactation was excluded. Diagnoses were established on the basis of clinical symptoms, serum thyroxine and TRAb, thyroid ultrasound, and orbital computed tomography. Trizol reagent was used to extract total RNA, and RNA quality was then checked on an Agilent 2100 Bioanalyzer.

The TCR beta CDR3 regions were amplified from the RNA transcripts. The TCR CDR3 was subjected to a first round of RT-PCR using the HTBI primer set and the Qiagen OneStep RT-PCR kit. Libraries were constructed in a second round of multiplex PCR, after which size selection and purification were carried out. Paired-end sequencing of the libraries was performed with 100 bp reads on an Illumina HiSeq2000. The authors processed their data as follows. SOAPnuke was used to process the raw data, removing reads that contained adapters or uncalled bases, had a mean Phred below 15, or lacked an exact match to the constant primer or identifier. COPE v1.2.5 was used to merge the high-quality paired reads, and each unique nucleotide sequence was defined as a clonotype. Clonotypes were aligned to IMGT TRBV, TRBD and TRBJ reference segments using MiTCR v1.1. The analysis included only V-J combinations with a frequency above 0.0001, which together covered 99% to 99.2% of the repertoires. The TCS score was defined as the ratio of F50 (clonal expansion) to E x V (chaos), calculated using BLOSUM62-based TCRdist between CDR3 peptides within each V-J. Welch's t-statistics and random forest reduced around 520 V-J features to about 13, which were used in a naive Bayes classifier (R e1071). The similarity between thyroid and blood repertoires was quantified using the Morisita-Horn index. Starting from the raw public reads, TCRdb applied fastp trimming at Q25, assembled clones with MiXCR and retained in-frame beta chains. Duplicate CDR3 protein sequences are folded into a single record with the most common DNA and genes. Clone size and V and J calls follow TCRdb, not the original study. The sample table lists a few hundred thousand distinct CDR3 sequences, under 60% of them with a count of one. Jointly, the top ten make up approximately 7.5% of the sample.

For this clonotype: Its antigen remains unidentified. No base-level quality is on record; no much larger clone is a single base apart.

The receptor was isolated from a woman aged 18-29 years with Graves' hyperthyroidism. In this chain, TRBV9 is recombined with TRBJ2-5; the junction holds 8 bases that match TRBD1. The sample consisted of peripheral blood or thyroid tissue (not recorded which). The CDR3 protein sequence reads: CASSRSGTGDETQYF. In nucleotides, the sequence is TGTGCCAGCAGCAGATCTGGGACAGGAGATGAGACCCAGTACTTC.